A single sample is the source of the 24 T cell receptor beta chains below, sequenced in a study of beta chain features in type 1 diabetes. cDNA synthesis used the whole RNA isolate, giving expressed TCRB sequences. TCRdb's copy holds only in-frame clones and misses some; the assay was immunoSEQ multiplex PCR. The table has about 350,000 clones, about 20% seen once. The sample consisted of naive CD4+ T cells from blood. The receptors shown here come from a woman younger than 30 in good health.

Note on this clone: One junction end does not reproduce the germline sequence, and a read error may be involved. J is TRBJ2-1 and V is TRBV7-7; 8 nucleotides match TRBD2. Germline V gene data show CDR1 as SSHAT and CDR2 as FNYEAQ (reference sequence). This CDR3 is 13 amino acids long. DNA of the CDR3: TGTGCTAGCAGCCCCGGACTAGCAGAAGAGCAGTTCTTC. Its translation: CASSPGLAEEQFF.

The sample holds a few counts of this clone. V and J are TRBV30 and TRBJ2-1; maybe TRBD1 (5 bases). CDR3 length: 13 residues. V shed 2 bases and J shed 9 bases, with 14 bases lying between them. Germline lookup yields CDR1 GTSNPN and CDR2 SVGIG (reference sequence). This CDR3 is CAWSRGLQVEQFF. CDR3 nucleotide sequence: TGTGCCTGGAGTCGCGGTCTACAGGTTGAGCAGTTCTTC.

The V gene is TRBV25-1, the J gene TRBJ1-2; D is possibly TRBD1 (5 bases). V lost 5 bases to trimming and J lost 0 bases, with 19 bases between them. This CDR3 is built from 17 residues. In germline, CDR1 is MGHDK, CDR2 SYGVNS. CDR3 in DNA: TGTGCCAGCAGTTCGATCCTAGGGGATCTAACTAACTATGGCTACACCTTC. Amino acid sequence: CASSSILGDLTNYGYTF.

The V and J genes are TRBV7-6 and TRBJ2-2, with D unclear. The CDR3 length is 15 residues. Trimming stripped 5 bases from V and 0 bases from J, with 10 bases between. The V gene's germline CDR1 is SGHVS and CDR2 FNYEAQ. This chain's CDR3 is CASSPDTSNTGELFF. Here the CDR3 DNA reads TGTGCCAGCAGCCCCGACACCTCGAACACCGGGGAGCTGTTTTTT.

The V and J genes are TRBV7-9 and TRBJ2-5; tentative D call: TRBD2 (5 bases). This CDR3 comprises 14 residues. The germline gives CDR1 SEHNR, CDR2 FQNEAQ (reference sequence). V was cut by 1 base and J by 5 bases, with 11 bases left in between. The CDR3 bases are TGTGCCAGCAGCTTAGAGCGGCATAGGGAGACCCAGTACTTC. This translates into CASSLERHRETQYF.

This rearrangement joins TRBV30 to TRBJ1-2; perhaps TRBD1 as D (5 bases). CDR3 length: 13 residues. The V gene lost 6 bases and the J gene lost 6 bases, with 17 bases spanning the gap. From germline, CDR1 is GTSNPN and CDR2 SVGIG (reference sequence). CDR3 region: CACHKGRLNGYTF. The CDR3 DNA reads TGTGCCTGCCATAAGGGGAGGCTGAATGGCTACACCTTC.

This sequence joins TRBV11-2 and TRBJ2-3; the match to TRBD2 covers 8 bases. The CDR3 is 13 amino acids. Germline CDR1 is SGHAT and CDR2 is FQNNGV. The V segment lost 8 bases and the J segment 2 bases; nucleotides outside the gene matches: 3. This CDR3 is CASREGNTDTQYF. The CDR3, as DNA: TGTGCCAGCCGGGAGGGTAACACAGATACGCAGTATTTT.

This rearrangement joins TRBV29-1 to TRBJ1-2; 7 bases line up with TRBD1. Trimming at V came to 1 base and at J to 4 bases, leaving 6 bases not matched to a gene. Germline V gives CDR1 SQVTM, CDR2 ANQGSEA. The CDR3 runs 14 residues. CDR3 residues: CSVEVRTGAYGYTF. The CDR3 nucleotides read TGCAGCGTTGAAGTAAGGACAGGAGCCTATGGCTACACCTTC.

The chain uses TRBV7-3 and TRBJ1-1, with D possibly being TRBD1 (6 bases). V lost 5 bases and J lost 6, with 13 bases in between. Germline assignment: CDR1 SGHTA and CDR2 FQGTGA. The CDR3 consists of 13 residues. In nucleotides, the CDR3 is TGTGCCAGCAGCGCCACAGGGTCCCCTGAAGCTTTCTTT. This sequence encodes CASSATGSPEAFF.

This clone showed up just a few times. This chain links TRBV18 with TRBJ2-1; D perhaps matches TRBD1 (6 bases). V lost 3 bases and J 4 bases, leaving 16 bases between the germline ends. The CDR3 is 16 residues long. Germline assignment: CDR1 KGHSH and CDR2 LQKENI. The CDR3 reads CASSPNSDSRYNEQFF. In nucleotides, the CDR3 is TGTGCCAGCTCACCCAACTCGGACAGTAGATACAATGAGCAGTTCTTC. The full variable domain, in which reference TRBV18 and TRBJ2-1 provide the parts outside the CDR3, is NAGVMQNPRHLVRRRGQEARLRCSPMKGHSHVYWYRQLPEEGLKFMVYLQKENIIDESGMPKERFSAEFPKEGPSILRIQQVVRGDSAAYFCASSPNSDSRYNEQFFGPGTRLTVL.

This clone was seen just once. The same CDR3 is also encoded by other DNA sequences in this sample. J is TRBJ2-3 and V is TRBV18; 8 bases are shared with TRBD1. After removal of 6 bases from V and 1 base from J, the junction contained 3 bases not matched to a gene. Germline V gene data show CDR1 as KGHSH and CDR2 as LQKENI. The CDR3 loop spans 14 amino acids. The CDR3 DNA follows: TGTGCCAGCTCCCCGGGACAGGGCACAGATACGCAGTATTTT. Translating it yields CASSPGQGTDTQYF.

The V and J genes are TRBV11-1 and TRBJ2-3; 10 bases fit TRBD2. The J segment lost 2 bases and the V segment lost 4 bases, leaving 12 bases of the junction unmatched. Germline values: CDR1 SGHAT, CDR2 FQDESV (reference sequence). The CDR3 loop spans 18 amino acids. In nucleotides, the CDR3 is TGTGCCAGCAGCTCCGAGGCGGTACTAGCGGGATTCACAGATACGCAGTATTTT. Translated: CASSSEAVLAGFTDTQYF. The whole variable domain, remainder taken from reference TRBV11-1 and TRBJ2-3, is EAEVAQSPRYKITEKSQAVAFWCDPISGHATLYWYRQILGQGPELLVQFQDESVVDDSQLPKDRFSAERLKGVDSTLKIQPAELGDSAMYLCASSSEAVLAGFTDTQYFGPGTRLTVL.

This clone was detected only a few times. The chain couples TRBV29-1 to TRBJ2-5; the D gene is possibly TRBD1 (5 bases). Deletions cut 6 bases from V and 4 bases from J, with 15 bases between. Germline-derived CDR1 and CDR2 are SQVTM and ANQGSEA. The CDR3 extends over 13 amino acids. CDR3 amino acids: CSVVRGIGETQYF. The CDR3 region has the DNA TGCAGCGTGGTTAGGGGAATTGGAGAGACCCAGTACTTC.

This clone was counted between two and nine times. CDR3 region: CASSLVREGGETQYF. CDR3 nucleotides: TGTGCCAGCAGCTTAGTACGGGAGGGAGGAGAGACCCAGTACTTC. This chain links TRBV11-2 with TRBJ2-5; 8 positions agree with TRBD2. Germline V lookup: CDR1 SGHAT, CDR2 FQNNGV. The V and J ends lost 1 base and 4 bases, in that order; junction bases with no gene match: 5. CDR3 size: 15 residues. Using reference TRBV11-2 and TRBJ2-5 for the parts outside the CDR3, the full variable domain is EAGVAQSPRYKIIEKRQSVAFWCNPISGHATLYWYQQILGQGPKLLIQFQNNGVVDDSQLPKDRFSAERLKGVDSTLKIQPAKLEDSAVYLCASSLVREGGETQYFGPGTRLLVL.

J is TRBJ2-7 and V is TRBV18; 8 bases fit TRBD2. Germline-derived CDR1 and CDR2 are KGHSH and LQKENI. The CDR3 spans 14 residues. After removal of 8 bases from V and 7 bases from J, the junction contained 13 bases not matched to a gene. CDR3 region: CASHPTSGGGEQYF. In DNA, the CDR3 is TGTGCCAGCCACCCAACTAGCGGAGGCGGAGAGCAGTACTTC.

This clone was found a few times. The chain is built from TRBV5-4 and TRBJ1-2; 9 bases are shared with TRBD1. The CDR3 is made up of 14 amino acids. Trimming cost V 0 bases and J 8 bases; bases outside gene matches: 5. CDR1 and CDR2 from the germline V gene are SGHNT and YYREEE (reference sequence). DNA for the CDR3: TGTGCCAGCAGCTTGGTAGGGGACAGGGTCGGCTACACCTTC. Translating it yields CASSLVGDRVGYTF.

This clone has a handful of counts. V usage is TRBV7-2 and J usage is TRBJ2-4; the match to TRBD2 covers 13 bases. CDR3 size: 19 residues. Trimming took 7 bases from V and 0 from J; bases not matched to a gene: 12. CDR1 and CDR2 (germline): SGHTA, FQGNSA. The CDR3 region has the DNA TGTGCCAGCACCATGGGACTAGCGGGACCCCGATTAGCCAAAAACATTCAGTACTTC. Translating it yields CASTMGLAGPRLAKNIQYF. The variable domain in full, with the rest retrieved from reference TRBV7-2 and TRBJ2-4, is GAGVSQSPSNKVTEKGKDVELRCDPISGHTALYWYRQSLGQGLEFLIYFQGNSAPDKSGLPSDRFSAERTGGSVSTLTIQRTQQEDSAVYLCASTMGLAGPRLAKNIQYFGAGTRLSVL.

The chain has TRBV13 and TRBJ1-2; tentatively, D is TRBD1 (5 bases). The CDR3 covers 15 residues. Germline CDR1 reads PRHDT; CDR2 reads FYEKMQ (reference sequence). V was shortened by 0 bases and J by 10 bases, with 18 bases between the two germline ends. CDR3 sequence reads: CASSLGGSGTFDYTF. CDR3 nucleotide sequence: TGTGCCAGCAGCTTAGGAGGCAGCGGGACTTTTGACTACACCTTC.

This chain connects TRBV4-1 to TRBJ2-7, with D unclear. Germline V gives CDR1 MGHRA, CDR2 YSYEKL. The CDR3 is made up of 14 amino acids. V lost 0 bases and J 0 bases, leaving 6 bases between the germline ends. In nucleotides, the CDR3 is TGCGCCAGCAGCCAAGAAACAGTCTCCTACGAGCAGTACTTC. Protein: CASSQETVSYEQYF.

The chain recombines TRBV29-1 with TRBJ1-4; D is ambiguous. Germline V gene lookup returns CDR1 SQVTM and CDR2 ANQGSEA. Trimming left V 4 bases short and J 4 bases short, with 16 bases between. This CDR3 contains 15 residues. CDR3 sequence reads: CSVGVLGQDNEKLFF. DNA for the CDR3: TGCAGCGTTGGGGTCTTGGGTCAGGATAATGAAAAACTGTTTTTT.

Here the CDR3 reads CASSQGAGRGGEETQYF. CDR3 bases: TGTGCCAGCAGCCAAGGGGCTGGACGGGGGGGGGAAGAGACCCAGTACTTC. The chain is built from TRBV4-2 and TRBJ2-5; TRBD2 matches at 8 bases. Germline CDR1 and CDR2: LGHNA and YNFKEQ. The CDR3 extends over 17 amino acids. Losses at the gene ends were 1 base for V and 3 bases for J; bases not matched to a gene: 10.

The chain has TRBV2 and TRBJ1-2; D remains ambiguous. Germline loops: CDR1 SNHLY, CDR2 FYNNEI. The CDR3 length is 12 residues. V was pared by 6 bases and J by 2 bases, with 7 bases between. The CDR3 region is CASSVANYGYTF. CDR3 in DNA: TGTGCCAGCAGCGTAGCCAACTATGGCTACACCTTC.

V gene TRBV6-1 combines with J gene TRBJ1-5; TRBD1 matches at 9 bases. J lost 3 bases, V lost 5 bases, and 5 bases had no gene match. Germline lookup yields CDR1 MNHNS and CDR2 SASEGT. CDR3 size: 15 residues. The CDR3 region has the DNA TGTGCCAGCAGTCGGACAGGGGTAGACAATCAGCCCCAGCATTTT. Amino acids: CASSRTGVDNQPQHF.

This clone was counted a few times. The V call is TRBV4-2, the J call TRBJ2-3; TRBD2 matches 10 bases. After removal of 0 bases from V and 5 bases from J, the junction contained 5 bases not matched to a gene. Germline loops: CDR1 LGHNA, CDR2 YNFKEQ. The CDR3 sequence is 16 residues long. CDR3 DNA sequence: TGTGCCAGCAGCCAAGAAATAGCGGGGGGTGGAGATACGCAGTATTTT. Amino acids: CASSQEIAGGGDTQYF.